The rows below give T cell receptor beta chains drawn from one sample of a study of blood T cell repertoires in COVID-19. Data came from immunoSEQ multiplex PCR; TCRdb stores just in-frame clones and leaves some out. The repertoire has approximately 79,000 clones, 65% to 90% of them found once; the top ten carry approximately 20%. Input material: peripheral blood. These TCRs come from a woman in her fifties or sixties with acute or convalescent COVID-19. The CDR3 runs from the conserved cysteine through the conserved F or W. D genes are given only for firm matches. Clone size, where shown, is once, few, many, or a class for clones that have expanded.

CDR3 DNA: TGTGCCAGCAGCCCCACCGGGACAGGGGGCGAAAAACTGTTTTTT
CDR3 protein: CASSPTGTGGEKLFF
V gene: TRBV3-1/TRBV3-2
J gene: TRBJ1-4
clone size: NA
D gene: TRBD1

CDR3 DNA: TGTGCCAGCAGCCCCTTGGCAGGGGGCGCGAACGGGGAGCTGTTTTTT
CDR3 protein: CASSPLAGGANGELFF
V gene: TRBV11-3
J gene: TRBJ2-2
clone size: NA
D gene: TRBD1

CDR3 DNA: TGTGCCAGCAGTGATACGACAGGGGGTAATTCACCCCTCCACTTT
CDR3 protein: CASSDTTGGNSPLHF
V gene: TRBV25-1
J gene: TRBJ1-6
clone size: NA
D gene: TRBD1

CDR3 DNA: TGTGCCATCAGTGAGATAACTAGCGGGAGAGAGGGGGCCGGGGAGCTGTTTTTT
CDR3 protein: CAISEITSGREGAGELFF
V gene: TRBV10-3
J gene: TRBJ2-2
clone size: few
D gene: TRBD2

CDR3 DNA: TGTGCCAGCAGTCCCGGGACAGAAAAACTGTTTTTT
CDR3 protein: CASSPGTEKLFF
V gene: TRBV12-3/TRBV12-4
J gene: TRBJ1-4
clone size: NA
D gene: NA

CDR3 DNA: TGCGCCAGCAGCCCGGGACAGGGAGATTCCAATGAGCAGTTCTTC
CDR3 protein: CASSPGQGDSNEQFF
V gene: TRBV5-1
J gene: TRBJ2-1
clone size: NA
D gene: TRBD1

CDR3 DNA: TGTGCCAGCAGCGTAGAGTACGGGTTGAGGACTGAAGCTTTCTTT
CDR3 protein: CASSVEYGLRTEAFF
V gene: TRBV9
J gene: TRBJ1-1
clone size: NA
D gene: NA

CDR3 DNA: TGTGCCTTCTCTCTCCGGCGGGGGTACAATGAGCAGTTCTTC
CDR3 protein: CAFSLRRGYNEQFF
V gene: TRBV30
J gene: TRBJ2-1
clone size: NA
D gene: TRBD2

CDR3 DNA: TGTGCCAGCAGTTTCACCCCTTTGGACAGGGTCAATGGCTACACCTTC
CDR3 protein: CASSFTPLDRVNGYTF
V gene: TRBV6-2/TRBV6-3
J gene: TRBJ1-2
clone size: NA
D gene: TRBD1

CDR3 DNA: TGTGCCAGCTGCGTGGGTCCCGGGGGCAATGAGCAGTTCTTC
CDR3 protein: CASCVGPGGNEQFF
V gene: TRBV6-5
J gene: TRBJ2-1
clone size: NA
D gene: NA

CDR3 DNA: TGTGCCAGCAGCCGGAAGGGGGAGACTGGAAACACCATATATTTT
CDR3 protein: CASSRKGETGNTIYF
V gene: TRBV3-1/TRBV3-2
J gene: TRBJ1-3
clone size: NA
D gene: NA

CDR3 DNA: TGTGCCAGCAGCTCCCGACCATCCAGGCTGGGCTACAATGAGCAGTTCTTC
CDR3 protein: CASSSRPSRLGYNEQFF
V gene: TRBV11-2
J gene: TRBJ2-1
clone size: few
D gene: NA

CDR3 DNA: TGTGCCAGCTCGTCCTCGGCAGGGAGGGCCGAGCAGTACTTC
CDR3 protein: CASSSSAGRAEQYF
V gene: TRBV18
J gene: TRBJ2-7
clone size: NA
D gene: TRBD2

CDR3 DNA: TGTGCCAGCAGTTTAGGAGGCCTACATAGCAATCAGCCCCAGCATTTT
CDR3 protein: CASSLGGLHSNQPQHF
V gene: TRBV28
J gene: TRBJ1-5
clone size: NA
D gene: NA

CDR3 DNA: TGTGCCAGCACCCCTGGCTCCATGGGGGCGGCCGGGGAGCTGTTTTTT
CDR3 protein: CASTPGSMGAAGELFF
V gene: TRBV5-5
J gene: TRBJ2-2
clone size: NA
D gene: NA

CDR3 DNA: TGTGCCAGCAGGGAGGGGACGGCAATGCGGGGCGGCTACACCTTC
CDR3 protein: CASREGTAMRGGYTF
V gene: TRBV27
J gene: TRBJ1-2
clone size: few
D gene: NA

CDR3 DNA: TGTGCCAGCAGCCGCGGTAGTGGGGGAGGGCCTACCTACGAGCAGTACTTC
CDR3 protein: CASSRGSGGGPTYEQYF
V gene: TRBV7-9
J gene: TRBJ2-7
clone size: NA
D gene: TRBD2

CDR3 DNA: TGTGCCAGCTCGACTAGAGACAATGAGCAGTTCTTC
CDR3 protein: CASSTRDNEQFF
V gene: TRBV19
J gene: TRBJ2-1
clone size: NA
D gene: NA

CDR3 DNA: TGCGCCAGCAGCCAAACCGGGACAGGGGAGGGCGAGCAGTACTTC
CDR3 protein: CASSQTGTGEGEQYF
V gene: TRBV4-3
J gene: TRBJ2-7
clone size: NA
D gene: TRBD1

CDR3 DNA: TGTGCCAGCTCCAGAAGAAGTTTAATGAACACTGAAGCTTTCTTT
CDR3 protein: CASSRRSLMNTEAFF
V gene: TRBV2
J gene: TRBJ1-1
clone size: NA
D gene: NA

CDR3 DNA: TGCGCCAGCAGCTTGGGTCAGTTCTCAGATACGCAGTATTTT
CDR3 protein: CASSLGQFSDTQYF
V gene: TRBV5-1
J gene: TRBJ2-3
clone size: NA
D gene: NA

CDR3 DNA: TGTGCCAGCAGCTTGTCAGGGCTGCACGAGCAGTACTTC
CDR3 protein: CASSLSGLHEQYF
V gene: TRBV11-1
J gene: TRBJ2-7
clone size: NA
D gene: NA

CDR3 DNA: TGTGCCAGCTCACAGAACAGGGGGCAGGGTGAAGCTTTCTTT
CDR3 protein: CASSQNRGQGEAFF
V gene: TRBV18
J gene: TRBJ1-1
clone size: once
D gene: TRBD1

CDR3 DNA: TGTGCCAGCAACGACGGGACTAGCGTTAGGGATGAGCAGTTCTTC
CDR3 protein: CASNDGTSVRDEQFF
V gene: TRBV7-9
J gene: TRBJ2-1
clone size: NA
D gene: TRBD2

CDR3 DNA: TGTGCCAGACCAAACAGGGGGAACACTGAAGCTTTCTTT
CDR3 protein: CARPNRGNTEAFF
V gene: TRBV5-5
J gene: TRBJ1-1
clone size: NA
D gene: TRBD1

CDR3 DNA: TGTGCCTGGAGGGTCGAGGGGGCAGGTTCACCCCTCCACTTT
CDR3 protein: CAWRVEGAGSPLHF
V gene: TRBV30
J gene: TRBJ1-6
clone size: NA
D gene: TRBD1

CDR3 DNA: TGCAGTGTAACAGGGGGCCCGGAAGCTTTCTTT
CDR3 protein: CSVTGGPEAFF
V gene: TRBV20-1
J gene: TRBJ1-1
clone size: NA
D gene: TRBD1

CDR3 DNA: TGTGCCAGCAGCTTGGGACAGGGCGCAATCTTC
CDR3 protein: CASSLGQGAIF
V gene: TRBV5-5
J gene: TRBJ2-7
clone size: NA
D gene: TRBD1

CDR3 DNA: TGTGCCAGCAGGACAGGGAGGAATGAGCAGTTCTTC
CDR3 protein: CASRTGRNEQFF
V gene: TRBV7-2
J gene: TRBJ2-1
clone size: NA
D gene: NA

CDR3 DNA: TGTGCCAGTAGTATAGATTCACTACAGTACTTC
CDR3 protein: CASSIDSLQYF
V gene: TRBV19
J gene: TRBJ2-7
clone size: NA
D gene: NA

CDR3 DNA: TGCAGTGCCGCAGGGCTCGGGGAGCTGTTTTTT
CDR3 protein: CSAAGLGELFF
V gene: TRBV20-1
J gene: TRBJ2-2
clone size: NA
D gene: NA

CDR3 DNA: TGTGCCAGCAGCCCCCTAGAGTCTGGAAACACCATATATTTT
CDR3 protein: CASSPLESGNTIYF
V gene: TRBV28
J gene: TRBJ1-3
clone size: NA
D gene: NA

CDR3 DNA: TGTGCCAGCAGCAGTACAGGGACCAATCAGCCCCAGCATTTT
CDR3 protein: CASSSTGTNQPQHF
V gene: TRBV6-2/TRBV6-3
J gene: TRBJ1-5
clone size: once
D gene: NA

CDR3 DNA: TGCGCCAGCAGCCACGACGGGACAGGGGGCACCGGGGAGCTGTTTTTT
CDR3 protein: CASSHDGTGGTGELFF
V gene: TRBV4-3
J gene: TRBJ2-2
clone size: NA
D gene: TRBD1

CDR3 DNA: TGTGCCAGCAGCTCCGGACCAGCGGCCTACAATGAGCAGTTCTTC
CDR3 protein: CASSSGPAAYNEQFF
V gene: TRBV7-7
J gene: TRBJ2-1
clone size: once
D gene: NA

CDR3 DNA: TGCGCCAGCAGCCCGATTAGCGGGGGGGCCTCATACAATGAGCAGTTCTTC
CDR3 protein: CASSPISGGASYNEQFF
V gene: TRBV5-1
J gene: TRBJ2-1
clone size: NA
D gene: TRBD2

CDR3 DNA: TGTGCCAGTAGGGGGGCCATCAGGGAGCCCCAGCATTTT
CDR3 protein: CASRGAIREPQHF
V gene: TRBV19
J gene: TRBJ1-5
clone size: NA
D gene: NA

CDR3 DNA: TGTGCCAGCAGTCCGCCCGACAGGGATGATTCACCCCTCCACTTT
CDR3 protein: CASSPPDRDDSPLHF
V gene: TRBV28
J gene: TRBJ1-6
clone size: NA
D gene: TRBD1

CDR3 DNA: TGTGCCACCAGCAGAGCAGCGCGGGATAATTCACCCCTCCACTTT
CDR3 protein: CATSRAARDNSPLHF
V gene: TRBV15
J gene: TRBJ1-6
clone size: NA
D gene: NA

CDR3 DNA: TGTGCCAGCAGCGAAGGGGGCCAGCCCCAGCATTTT
CDR3 protein: CASSEGGQPQHF
V gene: TRBV3-1/TRBV3-2
J gene: TRBJ1-5
clone size: few
D gene: TRBD1

CDR3 DNA: TGTGCCAGCAGCGTTGCTCCGGGGAGAGATACGCAGTATTTT
CDR3 protein: CASSVAPGRDTQYF
V gene: TRBV9
J gene: TRBJ2-3
clone size: NA
D gene: NA

CDR3 DNA: TGTGCCAGCAGCACCCACAAGTTGTTACCAGGAGGTAACAATCAGCCCCAGCATTTT
CDR3 protein: CASSTHKLLPGGNNQPQHF
V gene: TRBV28
J gene: TRBJ1-5
clone size: NA
D gene: NA

CDR3 DNA: TGTGCCATTAAAACAGGGGGAGAAAACACTGAAGCTTTCTTT
CDR3 protein: CAIKTGGENTEAFF
V gene: TRBV10-3
J gene: TRBJ1-1
clone size: NA
D gene: TRBD1

CDR3 DNA: TGTGCCAGCAGCCGCCCGGGACTAGCGGGCAATGAGCAGTTCTTC
CDR3 protein: CASSRPGLAGNEQFF
V gene: TRBV3-1/TRBV3-2
J gene: TRBJ2-1
clone size: NA
D gene: TRBD2

CDR3 DNA: TGTGCCAGCAGTTCCCCCGCAGGGGTCTACGAGCAGTACTTC
CDR3 protein: CASSSPAGVYEQYF
V gene: TRBV28
J gene: TRBJ2-7
clone size: NA
D gene: NA

CDR3 DNA: TGTGCCAGCAGCCCCCTTTGGTCCATGAGGGCAATCGAAGCTTTCTTT
CDR3 protein: CASSPLWSMRAIEAFF
V gene: TRBV7-8
J gene: TRBJ1-1
clone size: once
D gene: NA

CDR3 DNA: TGTGCCAGCAGCTTCTTCGGGGTAACTAGCACAGATACGCAGTATTTT
CDR3 protein: CASSFFGVTSTDTQYF
V gene: TRBV5-4
J gene: TRBJ2-3
clone size: NA
D gene: NA

CDR3 DNA: TGTGCCAGCACCCCCCGGGGGATGCCAAGAATGAACACTGAAGCTTTCTTT
CDR3 protein: CASTPRGMPRMNTEAFF
V gene: TRBV27
J gene: TRBJ1-1
clone size: NA
D gene: NA

CDR3 DNA: TGTGCCAGCCGTGGAAGGGGGAGAGGTACGCAGTATTTT
CDR3 protein: CASRGRGRGTQYF
V gene: TRBV27
J gene: TRBJ2-3
clone size: once
D gene: NA

CDR3 DNA: TGTGCCAGCAGTTACCGGGAATCTAGCAATCAGCCCCAGCATTTT
CDR3 protein: CASSYRESSNQPQHF
V gene: TRBV2
J gene: TRBJ1-5
clone size: once
D gene: NA

CDR3 DNA: TGTGCCAGTAGTACGGAGGGGACAGGGAAGTACGAGCAGTACTTC
CDR3 protein: CASSTEGTGKYEQYF
V gene: TRBV19
J gene: TRBJ2-7
clone size: NA
D gene: TRBD1

CDR3 DNA: TGTGCCAGCAGCTCCCCAGCGGGCCATGGCACAGATACGCAGTATTTT
CDR3 protein: CASSSPAGHGTDTQYF
V gene: TRBV7-3
J gene: TRBJ2-3
clone size: once
D gene: NA

CDR3 DNA: TGTGCCAGTAGTCCCCGGACAGGGGCCGTTGAAGCTTTCTTT
CDR3 protein: CASSPRTGAVEAFF
V gene: TRBV19
J gene: TRBJ1-1
clone size: NA
D gene: TRBD1

CDR3 DNA: TGTGCCAGCTCACCAGACAGGGACTATGGCTACACCTTC
CDR3 protein: CASSPDRDYGYTF
V gene: TRBV18
J gene: TRBJ1-2
clone size: NA
D gene: TRBD1

CDR3 DNA: TGTGCCAGCCTCCGGGACAGCGCCTACAATGAGCAGTTCTTC
CDR3 protein: CASLRDSAYNEQFF
V gene: TRBV6-5
J gene: TRBJ2-1
clone size: NA
D gene: TRBD1

CDR3 DNA: TGTGCCAGCAGCTTAGATCAAGTGCGAGATACGCAGTATTTT
CDR3 protein: CASSLDQVRDTQYF
V gene: TRBV5-4
J gene: TRBJ2-3
clone size: NA
D gene: NA

CDR3 DNA: TGTGCCAGCAGTTTGGGCTCTGGAGGCTACACCTTC
CDR3 protein: CASSLGSGGYTF
V gene: TRBV28
J gene: TRBJ1-2
clone size: NA
D gene: NA

CDR3 DNA: TGTGCCAGCAGTGAGGGGTCAGGGACTAACTATGGCTACACCTTC
CDR3 protein: CASSEGSGTNYGYTF
V gene: TRBV2
J gene: TRBJ1-2
clone size: NA
D gene: NA

CDR3 DNA: TGTGCCAGCATTGGAGGGGACCCTCCCTACGAGCAGTACTTC
CDR3 protein: CASIGGDPPYEQYF
V gene: TRBV2
J gene: TRBJ2-7
clone size: NA
D gene: NA

CDR3 DNA: TGTGCCAGCTGGGAGAGGGATTGGCAGATCGGAAATCAGCCCCAGCATTTT
CDR3 protein: CASWERDWQIGNQPQHF
V gene: TRBV28
J gene: TRBJ1-5
clone size: medium-sized
D gene: NA